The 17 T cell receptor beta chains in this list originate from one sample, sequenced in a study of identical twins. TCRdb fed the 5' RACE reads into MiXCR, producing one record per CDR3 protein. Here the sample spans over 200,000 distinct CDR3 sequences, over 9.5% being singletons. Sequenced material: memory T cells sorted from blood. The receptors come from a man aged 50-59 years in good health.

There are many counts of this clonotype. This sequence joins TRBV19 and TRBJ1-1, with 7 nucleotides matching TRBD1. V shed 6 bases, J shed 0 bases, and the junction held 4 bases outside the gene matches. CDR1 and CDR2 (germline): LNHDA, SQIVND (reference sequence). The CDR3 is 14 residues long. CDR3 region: CASRRQGLNTEAFF. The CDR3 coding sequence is TGTGCCAGTAGACGACAGGGCTTGAACACTGAAGCTTTCTTT. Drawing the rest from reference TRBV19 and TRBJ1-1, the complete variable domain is DGGITQSPKYLFRKEGQNVTLSCEQNLNHDAMYWYRQDPGQGLRLIYYSQIVNDFQKGDIAEGYSVSREKKESFPLTVTSAQKNPTAFYLCASRRQGLNTEAFFGQGTRLTVV.

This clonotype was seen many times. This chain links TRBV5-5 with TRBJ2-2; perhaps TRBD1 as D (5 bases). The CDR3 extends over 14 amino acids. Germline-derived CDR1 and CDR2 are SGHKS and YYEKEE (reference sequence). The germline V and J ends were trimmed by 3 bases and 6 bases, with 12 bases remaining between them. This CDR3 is CASSSARESGELFF. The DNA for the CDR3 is TGTGCCAGCAGCTCAGCCAGGGAATCCGGGGAGCTGTTTTTT.

Here the CDR3 DNA reads TGTGCCAGCAGGGCTTCAGGAGGGCCCCTAATTAGCAATCAGCCCCAGCATTTT. Amino acid sequence: CASRASGGPLISNQPQHF. V gene TRBV7-8 combines with J gene TRBJ1-5, with no clear D. V was pared by 6 bases and J by 0 bases, with 21 bases between. The germline CDR1 and CDR2 sequences are SGHVS and FQNEAQ. CDR3 length: 18 residues.

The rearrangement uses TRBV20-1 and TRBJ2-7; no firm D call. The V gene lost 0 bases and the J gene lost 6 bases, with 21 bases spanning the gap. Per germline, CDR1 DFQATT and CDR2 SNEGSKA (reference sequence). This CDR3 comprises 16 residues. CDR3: CSARDPAGRLLAEQYF. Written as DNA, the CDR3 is TGCAGTGCTAGAGATCCAGCCGGAAGGCTGTTGGCCGAGCAGTACTTC.

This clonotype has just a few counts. CDR3: CSARTGGLETQYF. The CDR3 bases are TGCAGTGCCAGGACAGGGGGATTAGAGACCCAGTACTTC. The V gene is TRBV20-1, the J gene TRBJ2-5; 10 bases align to TRBD1. The V segment lost 6 bases and the J segment 4 bases; nucleotides outside the gene matches: 5. The germline V gene has CDR1 DFQATT and CDR2 SNEGSKA (reference sequence). The CDR3 has 13 residues.

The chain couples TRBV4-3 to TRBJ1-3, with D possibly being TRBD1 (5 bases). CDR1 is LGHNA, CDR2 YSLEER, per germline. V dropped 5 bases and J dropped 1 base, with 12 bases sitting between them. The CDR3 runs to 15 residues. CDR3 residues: CASSTVPGSGNTIYF. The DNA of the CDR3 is TGCGCCAGCAGCACCGTCCCAGGGTCTGGAAACACCATATATTTT.

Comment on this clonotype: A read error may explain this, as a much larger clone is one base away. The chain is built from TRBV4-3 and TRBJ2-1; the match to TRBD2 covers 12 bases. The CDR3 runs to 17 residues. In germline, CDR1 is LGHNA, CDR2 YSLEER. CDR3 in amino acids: CASSQDGLAGLYSEQFF. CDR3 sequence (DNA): TGCGCCAGCAGCCAAGACGGACTAGCGGGACTCTACAGTGAGCAGTTCTTC.

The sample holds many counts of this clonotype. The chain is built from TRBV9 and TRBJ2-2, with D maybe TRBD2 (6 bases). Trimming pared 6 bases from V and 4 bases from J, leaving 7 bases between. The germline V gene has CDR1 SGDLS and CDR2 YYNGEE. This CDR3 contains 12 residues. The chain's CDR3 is CASTGGTGELFF. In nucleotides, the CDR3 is TGTGCCAGCACCGGGGGCACCGGGGAGCTGTTTTTT.

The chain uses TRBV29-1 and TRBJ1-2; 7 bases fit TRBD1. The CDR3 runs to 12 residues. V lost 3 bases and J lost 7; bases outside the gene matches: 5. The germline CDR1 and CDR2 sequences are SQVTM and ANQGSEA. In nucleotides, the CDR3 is TGCAGCGTTGATGACAGGGCTGTTGGCTACACCTTC. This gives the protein CSVDDRAVGYTF.

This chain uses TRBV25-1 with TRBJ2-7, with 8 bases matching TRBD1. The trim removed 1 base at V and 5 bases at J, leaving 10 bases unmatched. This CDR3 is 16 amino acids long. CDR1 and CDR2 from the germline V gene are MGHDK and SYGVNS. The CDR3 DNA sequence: TGTGCCAGCAGTGAATCCTACGACAGGGGAGTTCACGAGCAGTACTTC. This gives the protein CASSESYDRGVHEQYF.

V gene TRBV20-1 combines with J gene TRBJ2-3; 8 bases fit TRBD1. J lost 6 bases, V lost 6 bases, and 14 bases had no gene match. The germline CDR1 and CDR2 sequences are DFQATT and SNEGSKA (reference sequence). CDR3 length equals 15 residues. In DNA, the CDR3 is TGCAGTGCCCCAAGGCCACAGGGGGTCAAGGATACGCAGTATTTT. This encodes CSAPRPQGVKDTQYF.

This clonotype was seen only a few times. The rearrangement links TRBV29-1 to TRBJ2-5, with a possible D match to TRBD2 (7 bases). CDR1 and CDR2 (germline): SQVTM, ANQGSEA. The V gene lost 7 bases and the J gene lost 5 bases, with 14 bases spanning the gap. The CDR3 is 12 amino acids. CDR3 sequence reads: CSGTGGRETQYF. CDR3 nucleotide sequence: TGCAGCGGGACGGGGGGCCGGGAGACCCAGTACTTC.

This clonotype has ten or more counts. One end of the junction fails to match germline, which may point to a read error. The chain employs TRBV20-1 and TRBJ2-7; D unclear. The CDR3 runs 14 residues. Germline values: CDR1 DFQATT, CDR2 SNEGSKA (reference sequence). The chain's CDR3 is CSARDPAPNGFTVF. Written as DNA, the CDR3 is TGCAGTGCTAGAGATCCGGCACCCAACGGCTTCACCGTTTTC.

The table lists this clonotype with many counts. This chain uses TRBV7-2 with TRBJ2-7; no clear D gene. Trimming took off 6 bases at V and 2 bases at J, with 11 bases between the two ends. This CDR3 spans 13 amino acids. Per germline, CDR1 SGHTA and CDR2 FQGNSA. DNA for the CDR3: TGTGCCAGCAGTCCCTTTATGACCTACGAGCAGTACTTC. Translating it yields CASSPFMTYEQYF. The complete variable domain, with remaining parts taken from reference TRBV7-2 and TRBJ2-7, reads GAGVSQSPSNKVTEKGKDVELRCDPISGHTALYWYRQSLGQGLEFLIYFQGNSAPDKSGLPSDRFSAERTGGSVSTLTIQRTQQEDSAVYLCASSPFMTYEQYFGPGTRLTVT.

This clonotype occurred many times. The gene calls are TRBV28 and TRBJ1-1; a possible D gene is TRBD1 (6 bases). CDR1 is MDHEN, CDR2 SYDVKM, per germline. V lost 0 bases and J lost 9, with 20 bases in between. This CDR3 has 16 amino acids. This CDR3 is CASSLWGRGGKGQAFF. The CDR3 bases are TGTGCCAGCAGTTTATGGGGCAGGGGAGGTAAAGGCCAAGCTTTCTTT.

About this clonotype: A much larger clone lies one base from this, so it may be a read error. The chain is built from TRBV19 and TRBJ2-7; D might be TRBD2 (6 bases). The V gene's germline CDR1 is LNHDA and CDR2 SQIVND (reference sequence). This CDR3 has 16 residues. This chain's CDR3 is CASSSFRDSGSYEKYF. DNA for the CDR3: TGTGCCAGTAGTTCCTTCAGGGACTCGGGGTCCTACGAGAAGTACTTC. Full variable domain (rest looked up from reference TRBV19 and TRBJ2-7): DGGITQSPKYLFRKEGQNVTLSCEQNLNHDAMYWYRQDPGQGLRLIYYSQIVNDFQKGDIAEGYSVSREKKESFPLTVTSAQKNPTAFYLCASSSFRDSGSYEKYFGPGTRLTVT.

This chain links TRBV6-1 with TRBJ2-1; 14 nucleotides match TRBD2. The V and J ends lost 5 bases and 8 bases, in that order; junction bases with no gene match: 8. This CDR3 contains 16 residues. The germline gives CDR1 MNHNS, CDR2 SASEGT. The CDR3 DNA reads TGTGCCAGCAGTACGTGGGGACTAGCGGGAGAGCATGAGCAGTTCTTC. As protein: CASSTWGLAGEHEQFF.